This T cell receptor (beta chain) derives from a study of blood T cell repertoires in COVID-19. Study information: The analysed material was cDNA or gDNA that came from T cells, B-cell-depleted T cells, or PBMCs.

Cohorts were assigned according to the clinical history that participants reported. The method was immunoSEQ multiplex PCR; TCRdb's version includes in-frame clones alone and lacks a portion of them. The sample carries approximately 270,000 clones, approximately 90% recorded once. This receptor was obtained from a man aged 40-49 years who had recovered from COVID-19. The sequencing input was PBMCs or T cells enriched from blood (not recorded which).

CDR3 DNA: TGTGCCAGCAGTGATCTAGCGGGAGCAGATACGCAGTATTTT. Amino acids: CASSDLAGADTQYF. The gene calls are TRBV25-1 and TRBJ2-3; 10 bases fit TRBD2. The CDR3 contains 14 residues. Trimming removed 3 bases from V and 4 bases from J; junction bases left unmatched: 1. Germline CDR1 is MGHDK and CDR2 is SYGVNS.